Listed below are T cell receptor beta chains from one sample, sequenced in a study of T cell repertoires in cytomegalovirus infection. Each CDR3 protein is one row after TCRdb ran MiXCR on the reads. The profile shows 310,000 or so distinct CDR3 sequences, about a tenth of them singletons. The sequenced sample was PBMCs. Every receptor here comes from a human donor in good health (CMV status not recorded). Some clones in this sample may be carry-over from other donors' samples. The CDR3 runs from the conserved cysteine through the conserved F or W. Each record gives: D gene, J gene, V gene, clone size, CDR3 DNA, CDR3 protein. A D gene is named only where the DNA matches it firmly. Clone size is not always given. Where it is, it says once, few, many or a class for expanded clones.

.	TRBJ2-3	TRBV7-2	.	TGTGCCAGCAGCCCAAGGGGGCGGGGGGAGATAGGCGATACGCAGTATTTT	CASSPRGRGEIGDTQYF
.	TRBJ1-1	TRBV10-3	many	TGTGCCATCAGTGACTCCACAGGGAACACTGAAGCTTTCTTT	CAISDSTGNTEAFF
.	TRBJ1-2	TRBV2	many	TGTGCCAGCAGTGAAACAGACAGGACTTTTAACTATGGCTACACCTTC	CASSETDRTFNYGYTF
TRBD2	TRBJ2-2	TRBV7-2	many	TGTGCCAGCAGCTTAGGACTAGCGGGGACCGGGGAGCTGTTTTTT	CASSLGLAGTGELFF
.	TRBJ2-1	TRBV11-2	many	TGTGCCAGCAGCTTAGACGTCTTAACGAATGAGCAGTTCTTC	CASSLDVLTNEQFF
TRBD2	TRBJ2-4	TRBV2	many	TGTGCCAGCAGCAGAGGAGGACTAGCGGGGGCGGGGCGGGTCGTGAGAAACATTCAGTACTTC	CASSRGGLAGAGRVVRNIQYF
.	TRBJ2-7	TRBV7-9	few	TGTGCCAGCAGCTTAGGGGTTGCCCGGAGCTCCTACGAGCAGTACTTC	CASSLGVARSSYEQYF
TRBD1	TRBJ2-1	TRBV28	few	TGTGCCAGCAGTCTCTCCCAGGGACAGGGGGCGAACAATGAGCAGTTCTTC	CASSLSQGQGANNEQFF
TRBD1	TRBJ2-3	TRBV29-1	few	TGCAGCGTTGAAGAGGGGATGGGACAGAAGCAGTATTTT	CSVEEGMGQKQYF
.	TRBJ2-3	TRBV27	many	TGTGCCAGCCGGGGGCTACCACGGGATACGCAGTATTTT	CASRGLPRDTQYF
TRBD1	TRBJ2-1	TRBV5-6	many	TGTGCCAGCAGCTTGGACCTATCGGGGACAGGACGTTACAATGAGCAGTTCTTC	CASSLDLSGTGRYNEQFF
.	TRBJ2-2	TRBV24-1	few	TGTGCCACCAGTGATCCGAACACCGGGGAGCTGTTTTTT	CATSDPNTGELFF
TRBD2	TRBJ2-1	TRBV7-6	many	TGTGCCAGCAGCTTTAGGGTCGCCGGGACTAGCGGGGGAAATGAGCAGTTCTTC	CASSFRVAGTSGGNEQFF
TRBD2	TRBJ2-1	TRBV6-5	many	TGTGCCAGCAGTAGGACTAGCGGGGGAAGCTCCTACAATGAGCAGTTCTTC	CASSRTSGGSSYNEQFF
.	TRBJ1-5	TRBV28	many	TGTGCCAGCAGTGGGCCTATGCGTTTACCCCAGCATTTT	CASSGPMRLPQHF
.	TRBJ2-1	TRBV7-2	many	TGTGCCAGCAGCTTTGAGGGTCAAGAGCAGTTCTTC	CASSFEGQEQFF
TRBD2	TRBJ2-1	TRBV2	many	TGTGCCAGCAGTGATGGTAGCGGGGGCCCCACCTACAATGAGCAGTTCTTC	CASSDGSGGPTYNEQFF
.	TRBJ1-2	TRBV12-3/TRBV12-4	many	TGTGCCAGCAGCCTCCGGGACATCAAACACTATGGCTACACCTTC	CASSLRDIKHYGYTF
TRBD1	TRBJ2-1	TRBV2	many	TGTGCCAGCAGTGAAGCGCGGATAAGGACAGGCCGGGGTGAGCAGTTCTTC	CASSEARIRTGRGEQFF
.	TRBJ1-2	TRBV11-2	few	TGTGCCAGCAGCTACCCAGGGGTGAGCTATGGCTACACCTTC	CASSYPGVSYGYTF
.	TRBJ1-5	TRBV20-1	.	TGCAGTGCTAGAGGAGACCAGGGACAGCCCCAGCATTTT	CSARGDQGQPQHF
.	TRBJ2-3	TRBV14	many	TGTGCCAGCAGCCAAGAAGGTACGCAGTATTTT	CASSQEGTQYF
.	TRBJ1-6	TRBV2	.	TGTGCCAGCAAGGCGAACAGAAACTATAATTCACCCCTCCACTTT	CASKANRNYNSPLHF
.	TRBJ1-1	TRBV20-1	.	TGCAGTGCTAGAGATACAGGCATTAACACTGAAGCTTTCTTT	CSARDTGINTEAFF
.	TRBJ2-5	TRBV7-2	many	TGTGCCAGCAGCCCCCCCGGGGCGCAGGAGACCCAGTACTTC	CASSPPGAQETQYF
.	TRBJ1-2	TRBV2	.	TGTGCCAGCAGTATATCCACAGGGACGGAAAACTATGGCTACACCTTC	CASSISTGTENYGYTF
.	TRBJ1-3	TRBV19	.	TGTGCCAGTAGTGGATCCAGTCAAGCTGGAAACACCATATATTTT	CASSGSSQAGNTIYF
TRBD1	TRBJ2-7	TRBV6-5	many	TGTGCCAGCAGTTCAATGGGGACAGCCATCTACGAGCAGTACTTC	CASSSMGTAIYEQYF
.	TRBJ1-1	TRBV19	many	TGTGCCAGCCGGGGGATTACGGACACTGAAGCTTTCTTT	CASRGITDTEAFF
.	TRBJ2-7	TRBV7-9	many	TGTGCCAGCAGCCGCTCCCCCAGCAGGTCCTACGAGCAGTACTTC	CASSRSPSRSYEQYF
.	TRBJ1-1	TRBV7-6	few	TGTGCCAGCAGCTTAGCTTTGGGCGAAAGCACTGAAGCTTTCTTT	CASSLALGESTEAFF
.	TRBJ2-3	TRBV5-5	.	TGTGCCAGCAGCTTCAGGCCCCTCGAGGATACGCAGTATTTT	CASSFRPLEDTQYF
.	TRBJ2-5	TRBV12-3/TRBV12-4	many	TGTGCCAGCAGTCCGGGACCCAAATTAGAGACCCAGTACTTC	CASSPGPKLETQYF
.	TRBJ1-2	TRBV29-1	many	TGCAGCGTTGAAACACAGGAGGCCCCCCGCTACACCTTC	CSVETQEAPRYTF
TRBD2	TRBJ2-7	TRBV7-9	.	TGTGCCAGCGGTCCGGGGGGTCCCGAGCAGTACTTC	CASGPGGPEQYF
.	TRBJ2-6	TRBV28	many	TGTGCCAGCAGTCTACCCTCGGGCTCTGGGGCCAACGTCCTGACTTTC	CASSLPSGSGANVLTF
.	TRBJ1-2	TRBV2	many	TGTGCCAGCAGTGAACGGGGAAACTATGGCTACACCTTC	CASSERGNYGYTF
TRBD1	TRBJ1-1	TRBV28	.	TGTGCCAGCAGTTTAGGAGGGACAGGGAACACTGAAGCTTTCTTT	CASSLGGTGNTEAFF
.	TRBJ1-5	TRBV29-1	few	TGCAGCGTTGCCGCGAATAGCAATCAGCCCCAGCATTTT	CSVAANSNQPQHF
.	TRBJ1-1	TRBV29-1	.	TGCAGCGGTCATAGGGAGGGCACTGAAGCTTTCTTT	CSGHREGTEAFF
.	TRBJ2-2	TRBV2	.	TGTGCCAGCAGTGAACAGGGATACACCGGGGAGCTGTTTTTT	CASSEQGYTGELFF
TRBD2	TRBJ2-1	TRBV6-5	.	TGTGCCAGCAGCCTCCTGGGGGGGGTACGAAACAATGAGCAGTTCTTC	CASSLLGGVRNNEQFF
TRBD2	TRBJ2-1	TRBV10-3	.	TGTGCCACCTCTTCGCGGGGGGACAATGAGCAGTTCTTC	CATSSRGDNEQFF
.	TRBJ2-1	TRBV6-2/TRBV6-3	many	TGTGCCAGCAGAAACGACCCGCAGGGTAAGGGTGAGCAGTTCTTC	CASRNDPQGKGEQFF
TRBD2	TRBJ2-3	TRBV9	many	TGTGCCAGCAGCGTAGGGAGCGGGGGAGGCACAGATACGCAGTATTTT	CASSVGSGGGTDTQYF
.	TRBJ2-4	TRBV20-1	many	TGCAGTGCTAGGCAGGGAGAGAACATTCAGTACTTC	CSARQGENIQYF
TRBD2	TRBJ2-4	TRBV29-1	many	TGCAGCGTTGAAGTAGCGGGGGGGAAAAACATTCAGTACTTC	CSVEVAGGKNIQYF
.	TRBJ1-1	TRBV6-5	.	TGTGCCAGCAGTTACTCGAAAAGGGGGATTCGAGGTGGGGACACTGAAGCTTTCTTT	CASSYSKRGIRGGDTEAFF
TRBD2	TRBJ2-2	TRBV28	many	TGTGCCAGCAGAGCCCTAGCGGCCGGGGAGCTGTTTTTT	CASRALAAGELFF
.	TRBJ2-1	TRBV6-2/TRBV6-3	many	TGTGCCAGCAGTTTTGAGGGGGGGCCGGGTAATGAGCAGTTCTTC	CASSFEGGPGNEQFF
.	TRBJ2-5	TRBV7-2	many	TGTGCCAGCAGCTTAGTCCTCCAAGAGACCCAGTACTTC	CASSLVLQETQYF
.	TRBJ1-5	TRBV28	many	TGTGCCAGCAGTTTGGGGGCACTACAGCCCCAGCATTTT	CASSLGALQPQHF
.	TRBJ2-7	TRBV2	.	TGTGCCAGCAGGACGCAGGGGAGCTCCTACGAGCAGTACTTC	CASRTQGSSYEQYF